These 23 T cell receptor beta chains came from one sample sequenced in a study of cytomegalovirus exposure and HLA in healthy donors. Primers included in the PCR were 60 Vbeta and 13 Jbeta primers. Some clones are missing from TCRdb's copy, which holds only in-frame ones; the method was immunoSEQ multiplex PCR. This table has 150,000 or so clones, 75% appearing once. Sequencing was carried out using PBMCs. The receptors derive from a man aged 40-55 years in good health and CMV-seronegative.

This clone was observed a single time. The chain couples TRBV4-1 to TRBJ2-1; 12 bases are a match to TRBD2. With V trimmed by 3 bases and J by 2 bases, 5 bases remained unmatched. The CDR3 has 17 amino acids. Germline V CDR1 and CDR2: MGHRA, YSYEKL. CDR3 sequence (DNA): TGCGCCAGCAGCCAGGGGAGACTAGCGGGGGCCTACAATGAGCAGTTCTTC. Translated: CASSQGRLAGAYNEQFF.

CDR3: CASSIRSGLGETQYF. For the CDR3, the DNA is TGTGCCAGTAGTATCAGATCGGGGTTAGGAGAGACCCAGTACTTC. V and J are TRBV19 and TRBJ2-5; a possible D gene is TRBD2 (5 bases). Per germline, CDR1 LNHDA and CDR2 SQIVND (reference sequence). The CDR3 is 15 amino acids. V lost 3 bases and J lost 4, with 15 bases in between.

The chain links TRBV19 to TRBJ2-7, with 8 nucleotides matching TRBD1. The germline CDR1 and CDR2 sequences are LNHDA and SQIVND (reference sequence). Unmatched junction bases numbered 10, after V lost 5 bases and J lost 7 bases. This CDR3 is built from 14 residues. CDR3 bases: TGTGCCAGTAGTCCTCCAGGGGGCATTTGGGAGCAGTACTTC. This sequence encodes CASSPPGGIWEQYF. Complete variable domain (other parts from reference TRBV19 and TRBJ2-7): DGGITQSPKYLFRKEGQNVTLSCEQNLNHDAMYWYRQDPGQGLRLIYYSQIVNDFQKGDIAEGYSVSREKKESFPLTVTSAQKNPTAFYLCASSPPGGIWEQYFGPGTRLTVT.

The chain recombines TRBV18 with TRBJ1-1; tentative D call: TRBD1 (5 bases). Trimming pared 3 bases from V and 1 base from J, leaving 9 bases between. The CDR3 has 14 amino acids. The germline gives CDR1 KGHSH, CDR2 LQKENI. As DNA, the CDR3 is TGTGCCAGCTCACCTATCAGGGAGAACACTGAAGCTTTCTTT. It specifies CASSPIRENTEAFF.

Comments on this clone: The junction differs from germline at one of its ends, possibly a read error. Other nucleotide sequences in the sample specify the same CDR3. The rearrangement joins TRBV2 to TRBJ1-1; 8 bases fit TRBD1. Germline V gives CDR1 SNHLY, CDR2 FYNNEI. The CDR3 runs to 12 residues. The CDR3 DNA follows: TGCGCCAGCAGGGGGCAGGACACTGAAGCTTTCTTT. Protein: CASRGQDTEAFF.

This clone turned up a few times. The chain has TRBV6-5 and TRBJ1-6, with D hard to call. CDR1 and CDR2 from the germline V gene are MNHEY and SVGAGI. The CDR3 runs 14 residues. V lost 4 bases and J lost 7, with 11 bases in between. The CDR3 nucleotides are TGTGCCAGCAGTTGGGAGAGTACGAATTCACCCCTCCACTTT. Amino acids: CASSWESTNSPLHF.

This clone was observed a single time. The chain combines TRBV19 with TRBJ2-2; TRBD1 aligns across 8 bases. The trim removed 3 bases at V and 6 bases at J, leaving 6 bases unmatched. The CDR3 has 15 amino acids. Germline V CDR1 and CDR2: LNHDA, SQIVND (reference sequence). The CDR3 sequence is CASSISQGASGELFF. CDR3 DNA: TGTGCCAGTAGTATCAGTCAGGGGGCCTCCGGGGAGCTGTTTTTT.

A remark on this clone: At one end, the junction sequence differs from germline, possibly due to a read error. This chain joins TRBV7-7 and TRBJ2-7, with D possibly TRBD2 on 5 matching bases. The CDR3 covers 9 residues. Germline V gene lookup returns CDR1 SSHAT and CDR2 FNYEAQ (reference sequence). The CDR3 sequence is CASAFGAVF. The CDR3, as DNA: TGTGCCAGCGCATTCGGAGCGGTCTTC.

This clone was detected once. CDR3 nucleotide sequence: TGTGCCCCCGGTCCGGGAGGGGAAGATGGCTACACCTTC. Amino acid sequence: CAPGPGGEDGYTF. The J gene is TRBJ1-2, the V gene TRBV6-5, with D possibly TRBD1 on 5 matching bases. CDR1 MNHEY and CDR2 SVGAGI come from the germline V gene. The CDR3 is made up of 13 amino acids. Trimming pared 11 bases from V and 6 bases from J, leaving 19 bases between.

The rearrangement joins TRBV5-1 to TRBJ2-1, with 10 bases that match TRBD2. V was pared by 3 bases and J by 4 bases, with 4 bases of the junction left unmatched. CDR1 is SGHRS and CDR2 is YFSETQ in the germline V gene. The CDR3 extends over 15 amino acids. The CDR3 loop reads CASSSTSGAYNEQFF. As DNA, the CDR3 is TGCGCCAGCAGCTCAACTAGCGGGGCTTACAATGAGCAGTTCTTC.

This clone was seen more than once but under ten times. This chain uses TRBV2 with TRBJ1-1; D gene uncertain. The CDR3 covers 16 residues. The germline CDR1 and CDR2 sequences are SNHLY and FYNNEI. V shed 8 bases and J shed 0 bases, with 19 bases lying between them. The CDR3 sequence: CASSGFKDLMNTEAFF. The DNA for the CDR3 is TGTGCCAGCTCGGGATTTAAGGACCTGATGAACACTGAAGCTTTCTTT. Complete variable domain (other parts from reference TRBV2 and TRBJ1-1): EPEVTQTPSHQVTQMGQEVILRCVPISNHLYFYWYRQILGQKVEFLVSFYNNEISEKSEIFDDQFSVERPDGSNFTLKIRSTKLEDSAMYFCASSGFKDLMNTEAFFGQGTRLTVV.

The chain uses TRBV9 and TRBJ1-2; D ambiguous. The germline CDR1 and CDR2 sequences are SGDLS and YYNGEE. The V and J ends lost 0 bases and 4 bases respectively, with 10 bases between them. CDR3 length equals 14 residues. The chain's CDR3 is CASSVVAGGYGYTF. DNA for the CDR3: TGTGCCAGCAGCGTAGTTGCGGGCGGCTATGGCTACACCTTC.

The rearrangement links TRBV7-6 to TRBJ1-1; possibly TRBD1 for D (6 bases). V gave up 5 bases and J gave up 4 bases, with 17 bases separating them. Germline V CDR1 and CDR2: SGHVS, FNYEAQ. The CDR3 covers 15 residues. In nucleotides, the CDR3 is TGTGCCAGCAGCATTATAACAGGGTCCGGCACTGAAGCTTTCTTT. It yields the protein CASSIITGSGTEAFF. The full variable domain, completed using reference TRBV7-6 and TRBJ1-1, is GAGVSQSPRYKVTKRGQDVALRCDPISGHVSLYWYRQALGQGPEFLTYFNYEAQQDKSGLPNDRFSAERPEGSISTLTIQRTEQRDSAMYRCASSIITGSGTEAFFGQGTRLTVV.

The rearrangement links TRBV29-1 to TRBJ1-1, with 8 bases fitting TRBD1. V gave up 0 bases and J gave up 6 bases; unmatched junction bases: 12. Per germline, CDR1 SQVTM and CDR2 ANQGSEA. This CDR3 has 16 residues. CDR3 nucleotide sequence: TGCAGCGTTGAAGATGCATCGGACAGGGCCCTTCCTGAAGCTTTCTTT. Translation gives CSVEDASDRALPEAFF.

The chain is built from TRBV4-1 and TRBJ2-5, with a weak D call TRBD1 (7 bases). Trimming stripped 3 bases from V and 4 bases from J, with 15 bases between. The CDR3 covers 15 residues. Germline V gene sequence: CDR1 MGHRA, CDR2 YSYEKL. The CDR3 spells CASSQKGAGRETQYF. In DNA form, the CDR3 reads TGCGCCAGCAGCCAGAAGGGGGCGGGGCGAGAGACCCAGTACTTC.

This rearrangement joins TRBV2 to TRBJ1-2; 7 bases map to TRBD1. This CDR3 spans 15 amino acids. V lost 6 bases, J lost 2 bases, and 9 bases stayed unmatched. Germline-derived CDR1 and CDR2 are SNHLY and FYNNEI. CDR3: CASSSEGRGNYGYTF. CDR3 DNA: TGTGCCAGCAGCTCTGAGGGCAGGGGGAACTATGGCTACACCTTC.

This clone was recorded a few times. The J gene is TRBJ1-1, the V gene TRBV28; TRBD1 is a possible D gene (5 bases). CDR1 is MDHEN, CDR2 SYDVKM, per germline. The CDR3 has 16 amino acids. V lost 4 bases and J 6 bases, leaving 21 bases between the germline ends. DNA for the CDR3: TGTGCCAGCAGTTACTCGGCGCGTGGGGTAGGGGCTGAAGCTTTCTTT. Its protein is CASSYSARGVGAEAFF. The complete variable domain, with remaining parts taken from reference TRBV28 and TRBJ1-1, reads DVKVTQSSRYLVKRTGEKVFLECVQDMDHENMFWYRQDPGLGLRLIYFSYDVKMKEKGDIPEGYSVSREKKERFSLILESASTNQTSMYLCASSYSARGVGAEAFFGQGTRLTVV.

The chain links TRBV12-2 to TRBJ1-3. TRBV12-2 is described as a pseudogene. The CDR3 totals 18 residues. In nucleotides, the CDR3 is TGTGCAAGTCGCTTAGGAATGGGGGGGGTCAGCTCTGGAAACACCATATATTTT. Residues: CASRLGMGGVSSGNTIYF.

The V call is TRBV9, the J call TRBJ2-1; 8 positions match TRBD2. CDR1 and CDR2 from the germline V gene are SGDLS and YYNGEE. The CDR3 covers 15 residues. The junction had 9 bases not matched to a gene; V was cut back by 4 bases and J by 6 bases. The CDR3 loop is CASSLLAGGFNEQFF. In DNA, the CDR3 is TGTGCCAGCAGCCTTCTTGCGGGGGGCTTCAATGAGCAGTTCTTC. The full variable domain, with the rest looked up from reference TRBV9 and TRBJ2-1, is DSGVTQTPKHLITATGQRVTLRCSPRSGDLSVYWYQQSLDQGLQFLIQYYNGEERAKGNILERFSAQQFPDLHSELNLSSLELGDSALYFCASSLLAGGFNEQFFGPGTRLTVL.

This clone showed up just once. V is TRBV29-1 and J is TRBJ2-5; 9 bases align to TRBD1. The CDR3 covers 14 residues. CDR1 is SQVTM, CDR2 ANQGSEA, per germline. Unmatched junction bases numbered 6, after V lost 6 bases and J lost 1 base. CDR3 sequence reads: CSVLPGQGQETQYF. The DNA for the CDR3 is TGCAGCGTGCTACCGGGACAGGGCCAAGAGACCCAGTACTTC.

V is TRBV6-6 and J is TRBJ1-2; TRBD1 is a possible D gene (6 bases). The CDR3 loop spans 14 amino acids. CDR1 is MNHNY and CDR2 is SVGAGI in the germline V gene (reference sequence). Trimming took 7 bases from V and 8 from J, leaving 20 bases between them. The CDR3 sequence is CASIGPGAVWGYTF. CDR3 nucleotides: TGTGCCAGCATAGGTCCAGGGGCCGTCTGGGGCTACACCTTC.

This rearrangement joins TRBV18 to TRBJ1-3, with D uncertain. Germline CDR1 is KGHSH and CDR2 is LQKENI. The CDR3 loop spans 16 amino acids. V was cut by 3 bases and J by 0 bases, with 12 bases left in between. The CDR3 sequence: CASSPMQAPSGNTIYF. DNA for the CDR3: TGTGCCAGCTCACCGATGCAGGCCCCCTCTGGAAACACCATATATTTT.

CDR3 sequence: CASRKGDRGEAFF. The CDR3 nucleotides read TGTGCCAGCAGAAAGGGTGACAGGGGAGAGGCTTTCTTT. V and J are TRBV7-2 and TRBJ1-1; 8 bases are a match to TRBD1. Germline V gene sequence: CDR1 SGHTA, CDR2 FQGNSA. This CDR3 contains 13 residues. With 6 bases clipped from V and 11 bases from J, the junction kept 11 bases outside the gene matches.